These T cell receptor beta chains were read from a single sample in a study of T cells in Graves' hyperthyroidism and ophthalmopathy. TCRdb processed the multiplex PCR reads anew with MiXCR; each CDR3 protein has one entry. Found here are fewer than 450,000 distinct CDR3 sequences, around 15% of them singletons; the top ten hold approximately 27%. The source material was blood. These receptors were obtained from a man over 45 with Graves' ophthalmopathy. Each CDR3 is given with its conserved first and last residue. The D gene is left open where the match is weak. A row's size may be missing; if present it is once, few, many or a size class.

size | J | V | D | DNA | CDR3
few | TRBJ1-1 | TRBV19 | TRBD1 | TGTGCCACAAGGGACAGGGACCTTTTTAACACTGAAGCTTTCTTT | CATRDRDLFNTEAFF
many | TRBJ2-7 | TRBV15 | NA | TGTGCCACCAGCGAATTAAGAGGCTACGAGCAGTACTTC | CATSELRGYEQYF
many | TRBJ2-1 | TRBV29-1 | NA | TGCAGCGTTGCGTTATTAGGTGAGCAGTTCTTC | CSVALLGEQFF
many | TRBJ1-4 | TRBV2 | NA | TGTGCCAGCAGTGAACAGTCTCTTGGAAAACTGTTTTTT | CASSEQSLGKLFF
many | TRBJ2-2 | TRBV3-1 | NA | TGTGCCAGCAGCTCTATATTGGAGCTGTTTTTT | CASSSILELFF
many | TRBJ1-1 | TRBV29-1 | NA | TGCAGCGTTGCGACCGGAGAAGCTTTCTTT | CSVATGEAFF
NA | TRBJ2-7 | TRBV11-1 | NA | TGTGCGAGCAGTGAGTCTCGGAACGAGCAGTACTTC | CASSESRNEQYF
NA | TRBJ2-3 | TRBV5-1 | TRBD2 | TGCGCCAGCAGCTTAGGACTAGCGAGGGGGAGGACAGATACGCAGTATTTT | CASSLGLARGRTDTQYF
NA | TRBJ2-2 | TRBV9 | NA | TGTGCCAGCAGCGTCTACGCGAACACCGGGGAGCTGTTTTTT | CASSVYANTGELFF
many | TRBJ2-3 | TRBV3-1 | NA | TGTGCCAGCAGCGGGATAGATACGCAGTATTTT | CASSGIDTQYF
many | TRBJ1-2 | TRBV20-1 | NA | TGCAGTGTTAGGGATGGGGGTTTCGATGGCTACACCTTC | CSVRDGGFDGYTF
many | TRBJ2-1 | TRBV30 | NA | TGTGCCTGTCCGGGGGTTCGTGGGTATGAGCAGTTCTTC | CACPGVRGYEQFF
NA | TRBJ1-1 | TRBV6-1 | NA | TGTGCCAGCAGGGAATGGGGGATGAACACTGAAGCTTTCTTT | CASREWGMNTEAFF
NA | TRBJ1-6 | TRBV6-5 | NA | TGTGCCAGCAGTTTGTTGCAGGCGGGGAATTCACCCCTCCACTTT | CASSLLQAGNSPLHF
many | TRBJ1-5 | TRBV30 | NA | TGTGCCTGGAGTCGGCAGGGGTCTCAGCCCCAGCATTTT | CAWSRQGSQPQHF
many | TRBJ2-7 | TRBV5-1 | TRBD1 | TGCGCCAGCAAACCGGGACAGATGGTCTACGAGCAGTACTTC | CASKPGQMVYEQYF
NA | TRBJ2-4 | TRBV28 | NA | TGTGCCAGCAGTTTCCCCACCAGTAAGGGTCCCATTGGCAAAAACATTCAGTACTTC | CASSFPTSKGPIGKNIQYF
NA | TRBJ2-3 | TRBV29-1 | NA | TGCAGCGTTGAACGGGGCAGGGGCACAGATACGCAGTATTTT | CSVERGRGTDTQYF
many | TRBJ2-2 | TRBV14 | NA | TGTGCCAGCAGCCAAGGTATCTTCGGGGAGCTGTTTTTT | CASSQGIFGELFF
NA | TRBJ2-7 | TRBV29-1 | NA | TGCAGCGTTGGTCCCAGGGGTCCCTACGAGCAGTACTTC | CSVGPRGPYEQYF
NA | TRBJ2-1 | TRBV14 | TRBD2 | TGTGCCAGCAGCCAATTTAGCGGGAGAGAGTACAATGAGCAGTTCTTC | CASSQFSGREYNEQFF
many | TRBJ2-3 | TRBV7-2 | NA | TGTGCCAGCAGCGATCCCCAGGGGGGGGGCACAGATACGCAGTATTTT | CASSDPQGGGTDTQYF
many | TRBJ1-1 | TRBV2 | TRBD1 | TGTGCCAGCATTACAGGGGGATGGAACACTGAAGCTTTCTTT | CASITGGWNTEAFF
NA | TRBJ2-1 | TRBV9 | NA | TGTGCCAGCAGCGTAGTGGGCACTGAGCAGTTCTTC | CASSVVGTEQFF
NA | TRBJ2-7 | TRBV6-5 | NA | TGCGCCAGCAGTTACTTGGACACCAGCTCCTACGAGCAGTACTTC | CASSYLDTSSYEQYF
few | TRBJ2-1 | TRBV7-9 | TRBD2 | TGTGCCAGCAGCCGCGTTGGTAGCGGGAGTCTCTACAATGAGCAGTTCTTC | CASSRVGSGSLYNEQFF
NA | TRBJ2-5 | TRBV6-2/TRBV6-3 | TRBD1 | TGTGCCAGCAGTTACGTGACAGGGCGAGAGACCCAGTACTTC | CASSYVTGRETQYF
NA | TRBJ2-3 | TRBV3-1 | TRBD2 | TGTGCCAGCAGCCGAAGGACTAGCGGGTATAACACAGATACGCAGTATTTT | CASSRRTSGYNTDTQYF
many | TRBJ2-7 | TRBV4-1 | TRBD1 | TGCGCCAGCAGCCAAGATTTGGGACAGGGTCGACACGAGCAGTACTTC | CASSQDLGQGRHEQYF